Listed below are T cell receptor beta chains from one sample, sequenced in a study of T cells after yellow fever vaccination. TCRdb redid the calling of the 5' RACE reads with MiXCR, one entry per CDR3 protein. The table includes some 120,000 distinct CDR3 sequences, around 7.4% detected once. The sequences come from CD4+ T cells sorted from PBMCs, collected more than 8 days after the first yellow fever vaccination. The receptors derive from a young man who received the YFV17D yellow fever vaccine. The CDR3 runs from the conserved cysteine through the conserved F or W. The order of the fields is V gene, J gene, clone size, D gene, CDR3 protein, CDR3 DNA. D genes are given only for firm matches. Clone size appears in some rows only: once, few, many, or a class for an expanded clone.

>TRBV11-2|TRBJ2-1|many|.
CASSLTWNEQFF
TGTGCCAGCAGCTTAACCTGGAATGAGCAGTTCTTC
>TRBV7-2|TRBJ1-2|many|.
CASSFPTGANGYTF
TGTGCCAGCAGCTTCCCGACAGGAGCGAATGGCTACACCTTC
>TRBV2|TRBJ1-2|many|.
CASKAVDYGYTF
TGTGCCAGCAAGGCAGTTGATTATGGCTACACCTTC
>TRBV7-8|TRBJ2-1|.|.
CASSLERRDTNEQFF
TGTGCCAGCAGCTTAGAGCGCCGGGACACGAATGAGCAGTTCTTC
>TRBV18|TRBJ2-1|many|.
CASSPLDVNEQFF
TGTGCCAGCTCACCCCTGGACGTCAATGAGCAGTTCTTC
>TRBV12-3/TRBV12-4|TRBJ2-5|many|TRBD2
CASSLQRGQETQYF
TGTGCCAGCAGTTTACAGCGGGGGCAAGAGACCCAGTACTTC
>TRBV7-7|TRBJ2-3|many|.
CASSRGHNTDTQYF
TGTGCCAGCAGCCGTGGACACAACACAGATACGCAGTATTTT
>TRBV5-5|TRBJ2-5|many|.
CASSLEAGGGQETQYF
TGTGCCAGCAGCTTGGAGGCAGGGGGAGGCCAAGAGACCCAGTACTTC
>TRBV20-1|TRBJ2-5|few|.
CSAGAVQETQYF
TGCAGTGCCGGTGCGGTTCAAGAGACCCAGTACTTC
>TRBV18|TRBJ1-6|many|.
CASSSGDFRYSPLHF
TGTGCCAGCTCATCGGGGGATTTCAGGTATTCACCCCTCCACTTT
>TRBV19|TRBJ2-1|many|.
CASRGGDGRNEQFF
TGTGCCAGCCGCGGAGGGGACGGGCGGAATGAGCAGTTCTTC
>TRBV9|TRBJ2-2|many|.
CASSAQGTNTGELFF
TGTGCCAGCAGCGCCCAGGGGACTAACACCGGGGAGCTGTTTTTT
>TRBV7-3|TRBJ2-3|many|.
CASSLNFRVGSGSTDTQYF
TGTGCCAGCAGCTTAAACTTCCGGGTCGGGAGCGGGAGCACAGATACGCAGTATTTT
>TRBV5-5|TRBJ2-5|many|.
CASSSRGRETQYF
TGTGCCAGCAGCTCCAGGGGTCGGGAGACCCAGTACTTC
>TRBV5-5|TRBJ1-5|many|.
CASSLFSGYQPQHF
TGTGCCAGCAGCTTGTTTTCCGGGTACCAGCCCCAGCATTTT
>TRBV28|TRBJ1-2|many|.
CASSLYLGGYTF
TGTGCCAGCAGTTTATACCTCGGTGGCTACACCTTC
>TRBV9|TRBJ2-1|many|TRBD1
CASSGGTGKYNEQFF
TGTGCCAGCAGCGGAGGGACAGGGAAGTACAATGAGCAGTTCTTC
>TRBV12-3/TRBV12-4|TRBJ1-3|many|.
CASSLMTSGNTIYF
TGTGCCAGCAGTTTAATGACCTCTGGAAACACCATATATTTT
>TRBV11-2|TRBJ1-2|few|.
CASSLRAALAGTF
TGTGCCAGCAGCTTAAGGGCCGCCCTGGCGGGGACCTTC
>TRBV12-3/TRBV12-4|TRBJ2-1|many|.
CASSPVGEQFF
TGTGCCAGCAGCCCGGTGGGCGAGCAGTTCTTC
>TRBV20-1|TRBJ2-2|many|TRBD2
CSAERGANTGELFF
TGCAGTGCTGAGCGGGGGGCGAACACCGGGGAGCTGTTTTTT
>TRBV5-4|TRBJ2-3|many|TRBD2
CASSLSGLAGGLTDTQYF
TGTGCCAGCAGCTTGTCGGGACTAGCGGGGGGTCTCACAGATACGCAGTATTTT
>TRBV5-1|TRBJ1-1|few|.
CASSLVGGVGSMNTEAFF
TGCGCCAGCAGCTTGGTGGGGGGCGTAGGATCTATGAACACTGAAGCTTTCTTT
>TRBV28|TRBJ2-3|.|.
CASSLAGAAGDTQYF
TGTGCCAGCAGTTTAGCGGGGGCCGCGGGAGATACGCAGTATTTT
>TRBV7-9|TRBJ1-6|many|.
CASSRDSSWNSPLHF
TGTGCCAGCAGCCGCGACTCCTCGTGGAATTCACCCCTCCACTTT
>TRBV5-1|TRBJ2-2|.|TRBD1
CASRYRGPTTYTGELFF
TGCGCCAGCAGGTACAGGGGGCCCACTACCTACACCGGGGAGCTGTTTTTT
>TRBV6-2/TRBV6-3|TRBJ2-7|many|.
CASGPVGTSYEQYF
TGTGCCAGCGGTCCTGTGGGGACCTCCTACGAGCAGTACTTC
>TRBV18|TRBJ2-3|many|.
CASSWVSTDTQYF
TGTGCCAGCTCTTGGGTCTCCACAGATACGCAGTATTTT
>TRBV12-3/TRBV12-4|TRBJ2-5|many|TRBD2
CASRMTSWETQYF
TGTGCCAGCAGGATGACTAGCTGGGAGACCCAGTACTTC
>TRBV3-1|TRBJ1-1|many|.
CASSQKDKNTEAFF
TGTGCCAGCAGCCAAAAGGACAAAAACACTGAAGCTTTCTTT
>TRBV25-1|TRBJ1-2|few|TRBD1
CASSSPGTGSYGYTF
TGTGCCAGCAGTTCACCCGGGACAGGGTCTTACGGCTACACCTTC
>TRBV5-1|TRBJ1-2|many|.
CASSLGELNNYGYTF
TGCGCCAGCAGCCTGGGAGAGCTCAACAACTATGGCTACACCTTC
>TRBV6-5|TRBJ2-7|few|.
CASSSPKGSFYEQYF
TGTGCCAGCAGTTCCCCCAAAGGGTCCTTCTACGAGCAGTACTTC
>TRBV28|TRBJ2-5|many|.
CASKEDPSRETQYF
TGTGCCAGCAAGGAAGACCCCTCGCGAGAGACCCAGTACTTC
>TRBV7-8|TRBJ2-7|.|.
CASSLSRVAHPSYEQYF
TGTGCCAGCAGCTTATCTAGAGTGGCACACCCATCCTACGAGCAGTACTTC
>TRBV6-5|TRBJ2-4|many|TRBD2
CASSNSGGGLAKNIQYF
TGTGCCAGCAGCAACTCCGGGGGGGGACTAGCCAAAAACATTCAGTACTTC
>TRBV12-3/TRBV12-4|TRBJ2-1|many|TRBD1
CASSLRGNTYNEQFF
TGTGCCAGCAGCCTCAGGGGGAACACCTACAATGAGCAGTTCTTC
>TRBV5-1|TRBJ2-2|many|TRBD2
CASSLTSGTNTGELFF
TGCGCCAGCAGCTTGACTAGCGGGACGAACACCGGGGAGCTGTTTTTT
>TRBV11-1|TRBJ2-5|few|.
CASSSPTGRETQYF
TGTGCCAGCAGCTCACCGACAGGAAGGGAGACCCAGTACTTC
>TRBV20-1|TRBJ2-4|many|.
CSARTEKNIQYF
TGCAGTGCGAGGACAGAAAAAAACATTCAGTACTTC
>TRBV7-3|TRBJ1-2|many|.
CASSLNQAGAYGYTF
TGTGCCAGCAGCTTAAATCAAGCCGGGGCCTATGGCTACACCTTC
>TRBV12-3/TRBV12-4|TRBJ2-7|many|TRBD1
CASSQYRDRDYEQYF
TGTGCCAGCAGTCAATACCGGGACAGGGACTACGAGCAGTACTTC
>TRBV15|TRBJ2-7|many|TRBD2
CATAGGGSNEQYF
TGTGCCACCGCGGGGGGGGGTTCAAACGAGCAGTACTTC
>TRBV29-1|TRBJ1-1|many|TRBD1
CSVETGQVTTEAFF
TGCAGCGTCGAGACCGGACAGGTGACCACTGAAGCTTTCTTT
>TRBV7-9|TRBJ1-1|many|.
CASSLAGWGTEAFF
TGTGCCAGCAGCTTGGCAGGTTGGGGCACTGAAGCTTTCTTT
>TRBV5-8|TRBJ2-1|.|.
CASGPRLSWDEQFF
TGTGCCAGCGGCCCCCGCCTGTCCTGGGATGAGCAGTTCTTC
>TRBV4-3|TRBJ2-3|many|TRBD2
CASSQQGGRMDTQYF
TGCGCCAGCAGCCAACAAGGCGGGAGGATGGATACGCAGTATTTT
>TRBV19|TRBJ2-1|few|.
CASSIGSDSYNEQFF
TGTGCCAGTAGTATAGGTTCTGATTCCTACAATGAGCAGTTCTTC
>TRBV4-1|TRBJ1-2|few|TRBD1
CASSLPLTGGNYGYTF
TGCGCCAGCAGCCTTCCTCTGACAGGGGGCAACTATGGCTACACCTTC
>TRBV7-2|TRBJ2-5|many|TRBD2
CASSPTQSSGPHF
TGTGCCAGCAGCCCAACCCAATCTAGCGGTCCCCACTTC
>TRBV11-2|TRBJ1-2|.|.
CASSLEGPGASNYGYTF
TGTGCCAGCAGCTTAGAAGGGCCAGGGGCCTCTAACTATGGCTACACCTTC
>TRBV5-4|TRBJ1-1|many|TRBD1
CASTPGQRNTEAFF
TGTGCCAGTACTCCGGGACAGAGGAACACTGAAGCTTTCTTT
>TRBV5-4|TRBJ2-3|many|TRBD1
CASSLGQGATADTQYF
TGTGCCAGCAGCTTGGGACAGGGGGCTACTGCAGATACGCAGTATTTT
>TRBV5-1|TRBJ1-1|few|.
CASSPRSGGNTEAFF
TGCGCCAGCAGCCCCCGATCGGGGGGGAACACTGAAGCTTTCTTT